The clone carrying this TCR beta chain was seen at least ten times. No antigen is known for it. From germline, CDR1 is SNHLY and CDR2 FYNNEI. The CDR3 is 13 residues long. Between the trimmed V and J ends, which lost 7 bases and 9 bases, there was a span of 13 bases. What was amplified from RNA transcripts were TCR beta CDR3 regions. HTBI primers drove first-round RT-PCR of the TCR CDR3. TCRdb re-called the multiplex PCR reads with MiXCR, one entry per CDR3 protein. Of about 410,000 distinct CDR3 sequences listed, around 13% were seen once; the top ten hold about 20%. The sample belongs to a study of T cells in Graves' hyperthyroidism and ophthalmopathy. Study-wide points: Prediction of ophthalmopathy progression came a median 6.5 months pre-onset.

Disease duration was under 3 months in the ophthalmopathy patients, who also had a Clinical Activity Score of at least 3 and a NOSPECS grade of at least 4. The V gene is TRBV2, the J gene TRBJ1-6, with D perhaps TRBD1 (6 bases). This receptor was taken from a woman under 40 with Graves' ophthalmopathy. Sequenced input: blood. In DNA form, the CDR3 reads TGTGCCAGCAAGGACAGTAAATTTTCACCCCTCCACTTT. The encoded protein is CASKDSKFSPLHF.